These 10 T cell receptor beta chains were all obtained from the same sample, sequenced in a study of blood T cell repertoires in COVID-19. Profiled with immunoSEQ multiplex PCR; TCRdb holds only in-frame clones, not every one. The data show a few hundred thousand clones, over 75% seen once. The source material was peripheral blood. These receptors all stem from a human donor with COVID-19, enrolled during active disease. The donor label of this sample is uncertain.

This chain joins TRBV21-1 and TRBJ2-4; TRBD2 is the table's D call, not checked against the DNA. TRBV21-1 is annotated as a pseudogene. The CDR3 length is 23 residues. As DNA, the CDR3 is TGTGCCAGCAGCAAAGCAAGGGGAAATCGTGGCGGGAGTCTCGGGGCATCCAAAAACATTCAGTACTTC. Translating it yields CASSKARGNRGGSLGASKNIQYF.

The gene calls are TRBV19 and TRBJ1-2; 8 bases fit TRBD1. The germline V gene encodes CDR1 LNHDA and CDR2 SQIVND (reference sequence). Trimming removed 4 bases from V and 7 bases from J; junction bases left unmatched: 11. This CDR3 spans 15 amino acids. The CDR3 loop is CASSTRRQGLPGYTF. The DNA of the CDR3 is TGTGCCAGTAGTACCAGGCGACAGGGGCTTCCTGGCTACACCTTC. Full variable domain (remainder filled in from reference TRBV19 and TRBJ1-2): DGGITQSPKYLFRKEGQNVTLSCEQNLNHDAMYWYRQDPGQGLRLIYYSQIVNDFQKGDIAEGYSVSREKKESFPLTVTSAQKNPTAFYLCASSTRRQGLPGYTFGSGTRLTVV.

The CDR3 protein is CSAGLAGYEQYF. CDR3 DNA sequence: TGCAGCGCAGGACTAGCGGGCTACGAGCAGTACTTC. The chain carries TRBV29-1 and TRBJ2-7; 11 bases line up with TRBD2. Germline lookup yields CDR1 SQVTM and CDR2 ANQGSEA. Trimming removed 7 bases from V and 3 bases from J; junction bases left unmatched: 2. This CDR3 comprises 12 residues.

This rearrangement joins TRBV19 to TRBJ2-3, with 12 bases fitting TRBD2. This CDR3 is built from 17 residues. J was trimmed by 4 bases and V by 5 bases; bases with no gene match: 10. Germline V gene data show CDR1 as LNHDA and CDR2 as SQIVND (reference sequence). Here the CDR3 DNA reads TGTGCCAGTAGTCCAGCCCGACTAGCGGGAGTACCAGATACGCAGTATTTT. It is translated as CASSPARLAGVPDTQYF.

The V call is TRBV7-6, the J call TRBJ2-7, with 7 bases aligning to TRBD2. Trimming cost V 5 bases and J 3 bases; bases outside gene matches: 10. The CDR3 is 15 amino acids. In germline, CDR1 is SGHVS, CDR2 FNYEAQ. DNA of the CDR3: TGTGCCAGCAGCCCGACTAGCTTCTCCGGCTACGAGCAGTACTTC. It translates to CASSPTSFSGYEQYF.

The V call is TRBV18, the J call TRBJ2-1, with TRBD2 matching 11 bases. The V segment lost 5 bases and the J segment 2 bases; nucleotides outside the gene matches: 5. Looked up from germline, CDR1 is KGHSH and CDR2 is LQKENI. The CDR3 covers 16 residues. The CDR3 coding sequence is TGTGCCAGCTCATACGGGACTAGCGGAACCTACAATGAGCAGTTCTTC. It is translated as CASSYGTSGTYNEQFF.

The rearrangement joins TRBV7-3 to TRBJ2-1; 12 bases align to TRBD2. The CDR3 totals 16 residues. Germline CDR1 is SGHTA and CDR2 is FQGTGA. V was pared by 5 bases and J by 3 bases, with 5 bases of the junction left unmatched. CDR3 loop: CASSQALAGGYNEQFF. The DNA of the CDR3 is TGTGCCAGCAGCCAGGCACTAGCGGGAGGCTACAATGAGCAGTTCTTC.

J is TRBJ1-1 and V is TRBV29-1; no clear D gene. The V and J ends lost 5 bases and 0 bases respectively, with 7 bases between them. The germline V gene has CDR1 SQVTM and CDR2 ANQGSEA. The CDR3 consists of 12 residues. The CDR3 spells CSVSDLNTEAFF. Here the CDR3 DNA reads TGCAGCGTTTCGGACTTGAACACTGAAGCTTTCTTT.

The chain joins TRBV29-1 to TRBJ2-7, with 10 bases lining up with TRBD1. With 7 bases clipped from V and 3 bases from J, the junction kept 6 bases outside the gene matches. In germline, CDR1 is SQVTM, CDR2 ANQGSEA. The CDR3 has 13 amino acids. CDR3 sequence (DNA): TGCAGCGGAACGACAGGGGGCAACTACGAGCAGTACTTC. Its protein is CSGTTGGNYEQYF.

The chain recombines TRBV24-1 with TRBJ2-3; 7 bases match TRBD1. The CDR3 has 14 residues. Germline assignment: CDR1 KGHDR and CDR2 SFDVKD. Trimming removed 6 bases from V and 1 base from J; junction bases left unmatched: 3. The chain's CDR3 is CATSLDRGTDTQYF. CDR3 nucleotide sequence: TGTGCCACCAGTCTCGACAGGGGCACAGATACGCAGTATTTT.